Below are 5 T cell receptor beta chains sequenced from a single sample in a study of regulatory T cells in long-lasting Graves disease. Indicated time point: persistent/refractory GD, antithyroid drugs over 5 years with positive TRAb. PBMCs provided the RNA from which the TCR library was made. Arm-PCR of CDR3 regions and iRepertoire HTBI primers were used to build TCR beta libraries. TCRdb recomputed calls from the multiplex PCR reads with MiXCR, one row per CDR3 protein. The table shows fewer than 550,000 distinct CDR3 sequences, with around a fifth occurring only once. The sample was peripheral blood mononuclear cells (PBMCs), taken when the disease was refractory, from a patient treated with antithyroid drugs. The origin of the receptors is a female donor with Graves disease.

This clonotype has more than one count but fewer than ten. The V and J genes are TRBV2 and TRBJ1-5; perhaps TRBD1 as D (5 bases). The CDR3 contains 15 residues. The germline gives CDR1 SNHLY, CDR2 FYNNEI. The V end was cut by 8 bases, the J end by 2 bases, with 16 bases between. CDR3 bases: TGTGCCAGCGGACGGGGCAGTGAGGGCAATCAGCCCCAGCATTTT. Protein product: CASGRGSEGNQPQHF.

V and J are TRBV3-1 and TRBJ1-4; 7 positions agree with TRBD1. Germline CDR1 reads LGHDT; CDR2 reads YNNKEL (reference sequence). The V and J ends lost 4 bases and 5 bases, in that order; junction bases with no gene match: 19. This CDR3 is 19 amino acids long. CDR3 sequence: CASSPHRTGFPPYNEKLFF. CDR3 coding DNA: TGTGCCAGCAGCCCCCACCGGACAGGATTCCCCCCTTACAATGAAAAACTGTTTTTT.

This clonotype was seen only a few times. The V and J genes are TRBV11-2 and TRBJ2-1, with 7 nucleotides matching TRBD2. The CDR3 loop spans 16 amino acids. CDR1 is SGHAT, CDR2 FQNNGV, per germline. J lost 7 bases, V lost 3 bases, and 12 bases had no gene match. The CDR3 protein is CASSFSSGLQGNEQFF. CDR3 bases: TGTGCCAGCAGCTTTTCTAGCGGCCTACAAGGGAATGAGCAGTTCTTC.

In its sample, this clonotype was seen many times. The chain links TRBV6-5 to TRBJ2-1; D possibly corresponds to TRBD1 (5 bases). This CDR3 has 20 amino acids. Germline CDR1 and CDR2: MNHEY and SVGAGI. Trimming took off 0 bases at V and 0 bases at J, with 21 bases between the two ends. CDR3 bases: TGTGCCAGCAGTTACTCGACAGCTGGATCTAATTTTGTCTCCTACAATGAGCAGTTCTTC. Its translation: CASSYSTAGSNFVSYNEQFF.

This clonotype was observed a single time. The genes are TRBV29-1 and TRBJ1-2; D is ambiguous. V lost 4 bases to trimming and J lost 11 bases, with 14 bases between them. Germline-derived CDR1 and CDR2 are SQVTM and ANQGSEA. The CDR3 contains 11 residues. The DNA of the CDR3 is TGCAGCGTTGGACGCGACCGAGCTTACACCTTC. Its translation is CSVGRDRAYTF.